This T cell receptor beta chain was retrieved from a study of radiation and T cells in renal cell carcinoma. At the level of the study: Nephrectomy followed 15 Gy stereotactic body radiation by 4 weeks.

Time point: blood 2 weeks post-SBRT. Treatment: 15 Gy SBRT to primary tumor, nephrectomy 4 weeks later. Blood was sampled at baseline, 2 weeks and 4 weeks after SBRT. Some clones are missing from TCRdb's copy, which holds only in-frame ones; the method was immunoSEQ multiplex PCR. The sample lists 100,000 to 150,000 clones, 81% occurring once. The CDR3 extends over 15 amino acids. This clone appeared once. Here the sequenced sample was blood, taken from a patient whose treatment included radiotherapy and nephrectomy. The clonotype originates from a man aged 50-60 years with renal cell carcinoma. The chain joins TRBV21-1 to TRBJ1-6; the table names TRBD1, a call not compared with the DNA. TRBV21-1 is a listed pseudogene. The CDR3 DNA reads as TGTGCCAGCAGCATTTCCGGGACAGGGGATTCACCCCTCCACTTT. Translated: CASSISGTGDSPLHF.